This T cell receptor (beta chain) was profiled in a study of identical twins. General study points: Compared with unrelated sharing, twin-shared out-of-frame alpha sequences had more low-probability sequences.

Germline V gene data show CDR1 as SEHNR and CDR2 as FQNEAQ (reference sequence). The CDR3 is made up of 14 amino acids. Deletions cut 0 bases from V and 5 bases from J, with 5 bases between. This clonotype was picked up many times. The target antigen is unknown. Unique molecular identifiers were present on the cDNA, which also gained a universal primer site by template switching. TCRdb ran MiXCR on the 5' RACE reads and lists one entry per CDR3 protein. The sample has under 800,000 distinct CDR3 sequences, less than 25% seen once. This same sample was also taken into another study, of T cells expressing NK-cell markers. According to that study: Of the CD8+ T cell pool in roughly six donors, about 1.0-7.5% was accounted for by dominant NKG2C+ clonotypes.

The sequencing input was PBMCs. This TCR was recovered from a young woman in good health. The chain links TRBV7-9 to TRBJ1-6; D remains ambiguous. The CDR3 here is CASSLAHDNSPLHF. The CDR3 region has the DNA TGTGCCAGCAGCTTAGCTCACGATAATTCACCCCTCCACTTT.